This T cell receptor beta chain originates from a study of post-analysis software for immune sequencing data. Study-wide context: Relapsing-remitting, secondary progressive and progressive-relapsing multiple sclerosis courses were included. Study-level results: In patients, about five TRBV segments were more frequent than in controls, with TRBV5-6, TRBV5-1 and TRBV20-1 among them.

The CDR3 runs to 15 residues. V lost 0 bases to trimming and J lost 1 base, with 10 bases between them. The V gene's germline CDR1 is SGHRS and CDR2 YFSETQ. Details on this clonotype: Its antigen is not identified.

Unique molecular identifiers featured in each of the TCR beta cDNA libraries. From the PCR reads, TCRdb called clonotypes with MiXCR, one entry per CDR3 protein. The repertoire holds about 820,000 distinct CDR3 sequences, approximately 57% seen once, with 4% to 5.5% in the top ten. Sequenced: blood. The TCR sequence derives from a girl aged 10-17 years with multiple sclerosis. The chain joins TRBV5-1 to TRBJ2-5, with no clear D. As DNA, the CDR3 is TGCGCCAGCAGCTTGGCCGTGGGTTTCCAAGAGACCCAGTACTTC. It encodes CASSLAVGFQETQYF.